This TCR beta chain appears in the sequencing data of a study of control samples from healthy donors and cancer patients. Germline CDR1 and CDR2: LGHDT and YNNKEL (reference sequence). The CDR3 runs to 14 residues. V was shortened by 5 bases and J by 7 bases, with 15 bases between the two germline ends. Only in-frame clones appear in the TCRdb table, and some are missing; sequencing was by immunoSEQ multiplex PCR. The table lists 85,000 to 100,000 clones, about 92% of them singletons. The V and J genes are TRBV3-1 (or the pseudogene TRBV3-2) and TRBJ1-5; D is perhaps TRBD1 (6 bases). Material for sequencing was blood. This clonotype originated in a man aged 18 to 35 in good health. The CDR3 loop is CASSGAGVRQPQHF. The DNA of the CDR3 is TGTGCCAGCAGCGGGGCAGGGGTTCGGCAGCCCCAGCATTTT.